The present T cell receptor beta chain was sequenced within a study of shared clonotypes between healthy human individuals. Study details: CD8 memory received one plate per donor, CD8 naive two, CD4 memory three and CD4 naive three.

The CDR3 extends over 12 amino acids. The V segment lost 5 bases and the J segment 3 bases; nucleotides outside the gene matches: 0. Germline assignment: CDR1 SGHNT and CDR2 YENEEA. The protocol was immunoSEQ multiplex PCR, while the TCRdb copy is restricted to in-frame clones and leaves out a portion. The data show about 2.1 million clones, 80% to 95% seen once. Naive CD8 isolation took CD45RO-negative cells positively selected for CCR7 and excluded terminally differentiated effector memory CD45RA+ cells. The chain is built from TRBV11-3 and TRBJ1-1, with 7 bases fitting TRBD1. The specimen was naive CD8+ T cells from PBMCs. This receptor was identified in a man between 18 and 29 years old in good health. Some clones in this sample may be carry-over from other donors' samples. CDR3 residues: CASSDRDTEAFF. The DNA for the CDR3 is TGTGCCAGCAGCGACAGGGACACTGAAGCTTTCTTT. Full variable domain (outside the CDR3, taken from reference TRBV11-3 and TRBJ1-1): EAGVVQSPRYKIIEKKQPVAFWCNPISGHNTLYWYLQNLGQGPELLIRYENEEAVDDSQLPKDRFSAERLKGVDSTLKIQPAELGDSAVYLCASSDRDTEAFFGQGTRLTVV.